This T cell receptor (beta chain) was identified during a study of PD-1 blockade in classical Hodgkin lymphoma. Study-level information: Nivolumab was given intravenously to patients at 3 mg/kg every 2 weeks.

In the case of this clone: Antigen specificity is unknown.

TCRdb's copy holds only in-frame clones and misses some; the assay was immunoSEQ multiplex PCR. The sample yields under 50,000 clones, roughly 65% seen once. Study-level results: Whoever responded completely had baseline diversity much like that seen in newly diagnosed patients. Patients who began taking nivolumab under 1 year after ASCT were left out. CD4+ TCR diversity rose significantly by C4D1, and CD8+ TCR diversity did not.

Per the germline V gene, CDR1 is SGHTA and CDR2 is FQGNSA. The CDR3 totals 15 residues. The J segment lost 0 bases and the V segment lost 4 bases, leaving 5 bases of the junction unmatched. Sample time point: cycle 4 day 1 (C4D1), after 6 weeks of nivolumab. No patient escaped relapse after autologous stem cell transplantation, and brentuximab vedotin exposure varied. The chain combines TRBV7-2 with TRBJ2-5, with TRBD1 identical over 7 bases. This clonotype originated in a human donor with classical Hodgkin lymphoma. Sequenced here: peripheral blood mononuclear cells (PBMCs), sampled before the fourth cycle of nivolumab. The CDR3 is CASSSYRGYQETQYF. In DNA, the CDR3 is TGTGCCAGCAGCTCGTACAGGGGTTACCAAGAGACCCAGTACTTC.